These 9 T cell receptor beta chains were all obtained from the same sample, sequenced in a study of Ad26.COV2.S vaccination and SARS-CoV-2 variants. Treatment noted: over 15 received Ad26.COV2.S at low or high dose, single or two shots; about 5 received placebo; per-sample allocation not given. The samples date from day 63 after the first vaccine or placebo injection. Some clones are missing from TCRdb's copy, which holds only in-frame ones; the method was immunoSEQ multiplex PCR. The top ten clones hold roughly a tenth of a sample with around 300,000 clones, around nine tenths of them seen once. This specimen was peripheral blood, taken in a trial of Ad26.COV2.S vaccine versus placebo. The receptors here all came from a person between 18 and 65 years old who received the Ad26.COV2.S COVID-19 vaccine or a placebo.

This rearrangement joins TRBV5-5 to TRBJ1-2; 7 nucleotides line up with TRBD1. The CDR3 consists of 17 residues. After removal of 4 bases from V and 2 bases from J, the junction contained 14 bases not matched to a gene. Germline CDR1 reads SGHKS; CDR2 reads YYEKEE (reference sequence). CDR3 region: CASSLEIQGRWNYGYTF. CDR3 in DNA: TGTGCCAGCAGCCTCGAAATACAGGGGCGTTGGAACTATGGCTACACCTTC.

This clone was seen only once. CDR3 protein: CASSYRVGSYNEQFF. The DNA of the CDR3 is TGTGCCAGCAGTTACAGGGTGGGCTCCTACAATGAGCAGTTCTTC. This chain joins TRBV11-2 and TRBJ2-1; D perhaps matches TRBD1 (6 bases). V was shortened by 6 bases and J by 0 bases, with 12 bases between the two germline ends. Germline V gene sequence: CDR1 SGHAT, CDR2 FQNNGV. The CDR3 has 15 residues.

The chain employs TRBV12-3 or TRBV12-4 and TRBJ2-1, with D possibly TRBD1 on 6 matching bases. The length of the CDR3 is 12 residues. V dropped 7 bases and J dropped 8 bases, with 12 bases sitting between them. CDR3 residues: CASTPGADEQFF. The DNA of the CDR3 is TGTGCCAGCACCCCAGGGGCGGATGAGCAGTTCTTC.

The chain joins TRBV4-2 to TRBJ2-7; D ambiguous. The CDR3 has 13 residues. The V and J ends lost 3 bases and 7 bases respectively, with 13 bases between them. Germline CDR1 is LGHNA and CDR2 is YNFKEQ. The CDR3 nucleotides read TGTGCCAGCAGCCATAGGTTGACTGAGGAGCAGTACTTC. Its protein product is CASSHRLTEEQYF.

This chain connects TRBV7-2 to TRBJ2-2, with 8 bases that match TRBD2. Losses at the gene ends were 6 bases for V and 7 bases for J; bases not matched to a gene: 13. The CDR3 has 16 residues. Germline CDR1 is SGHTA and CDR2 is FQGNSA. The CDR3 DNA reads as TGTGCCAGCAGATATATCGCGAGCGGGGGTCACGGGGAGCTGTTTTTT. It translates to CASRYIASGGHGELFF.

The rearrangement uses TRBV10-3 and TRBJ2-7; TRBD1 matches 7 bases. The CDR3 is 14 amino acids. The V segment lost 6 bases and the J segment 0 bases; nucleotides outside the gene matches: 5. The V gene's germline CDR1 is ENHRY and CDR2 SYGVKD. Here the CDR3 DNA reads TGTGCCATCAGGCCGACAGGGTCCTCCTACGAGCAGTACTTC. This encodes CAIRPTGSSYEQYF.

The chain uses TRBV4-3 and TRBJ1-1; TRBD1 aligns across 8 bases. With 4 bases clipped from V and 8 bases from J, the junction kept 21 bases outside the gene matches. CDR1 and CDR2 (germline): LGHNA, YSLEER. The length of the CDR3 is 18 residues. The CDR3 protein is CASSRDRQGSWGPVEAFF. The DNA of the CDR3 is TGCGCCAGCAGCCGCGATAGACAGGGGTCTTGGGGGCCTGTCGAAGCTTTCTTT.

The V call is TRBV5-4, the J call TRBJ2-1, with 8 bases lining up with TRBD2. Germline CDR1 is SGHNT and CDR2 is YYREEE (reference sequence). V lost 4 bases, J lost 5 bases, and 8 bases stayed unmatched. CDR3 size: 15 residues. CDR3 in amino acids: CASSMYSGANNEQFF. CDR3 coding DNA: TGTGCCAGCAGCATGTATAGCGGGGCCAACAATGAGCAGTTCTTC.

V and J are TRBV5-4 and TRBJ2-3, with TRBD2 matching 8 bases. This CDR3 comprises 16 residues. Germline values: CDR1 SGHNT, CDR2 YYREEE (reference sequence). V was pared by 4 bases and J by 2 bases, with 9 bases of the junction left unmatched. Written as DNA, the CDR3 is TGTGCCAGCAGCCCCGGGACTAGAGGCCTCACAGATACGCAGTATTTT. This sequence encodes CASSPGTRGLTDTQYF. Together with reference TRBV5-4 and TRBJ2-3, the CDR3 gives the full variable domain: ETGVTQSPTHLIKTRGQQVTLRCSSQSGHNTVSWYQQALGQGPQFIFQYYREEENGRGNFPPRFSGLQFPNYSSELNVNALELDDSALYLCASSPGTRGLTDTQYFGPGTRLTVL.